A few counts support the clone carrying this TCR beta chain. Its specificity is not known. Library construction for TCR beta used iRepertoire HTBI primers and Arm-PCR of CDR3 regions. Each CDR3 protein is one row after TCRdb ran MiXCR on the multiplex PCR reads. Of 400,000 to 500,000 distinct CDR3 sequences listed, about 16% are singletons. Documented time point: newly diagnosed GD, antithyroid drugs for less than 3 months. There was RNA extracted from PBMCs, and the TCR library was made from it. The entry originates in a study of regulatory T cells in long-lasting Graves disease. The overall study: New Graves' disease cases had less than 3 months of antithyroid drugs. Notes on the study in general: Lower TCR diversity characterized persistent Graves' patients relative to newly diagnosed patients.

V lost 5 bases to trimming and J lost 3 bases; unmatched junction nucleotides: 10. Germline CDR1 and CDR2: SGHVS and FNYEAQ. This CDR3 has 16 amino acids. A further study also used this sample, focusing on T cells in Graves' hyperthyroidism and ophthalmopathy. That work adds: First-round RT-PCR with HTBI primers amplified the TCR CDR3 region.

Sequencing used peripheral blood mononuclear cells (PBMCs), obtained at new diagnosis, from a patient treated with antithyroid drugs. The sequence came from a woman aged 18-35 years with Graves disease. The chain links TRBV7-6 to TRBJ1-5; 7 bases fit TRBD1. The CDR3 is CASSLSGGTVNQPQHF. The CDR3 nucleotides are TGTGCCAGCAGCCTTAGCGGGGGGACAGTCAATCAGCCCCAGCATTTT.